The present T cell receptor beta chain was sequenced within a study of blood T cell repertoires in COVID-19. Study context: Sites in the United States, Italy and Spain provided acute and convalescent COVID-19 samples.

V dropped 0 bases and J dropped 0 bases, with 6 bases sitting between them. Germline V CDR1 and CDR2: LGHDT, YNNKEL (reference sequence). This CDR3 contains 15 residues. TCRdb keeps only in-frame clones here, not all; method: immunoSEQ multiplex PCR. The sample lists tens of thousands of clones, about 86% occurring once. Sequencing was carried out using peripheral blood. The sequence came from an elderly woman with acute or convalescent COVID-19. The chain has TRBV3-1 (or the pseudogene TRBV3-2) and TRBJ1-3; D unclear. The CDR3 DNA is TGTGCCAGCAGCCAAGATAGACTCTCTGGAAACACCATATATTTT. It is translated as CASSQDRLSGNTIYF.